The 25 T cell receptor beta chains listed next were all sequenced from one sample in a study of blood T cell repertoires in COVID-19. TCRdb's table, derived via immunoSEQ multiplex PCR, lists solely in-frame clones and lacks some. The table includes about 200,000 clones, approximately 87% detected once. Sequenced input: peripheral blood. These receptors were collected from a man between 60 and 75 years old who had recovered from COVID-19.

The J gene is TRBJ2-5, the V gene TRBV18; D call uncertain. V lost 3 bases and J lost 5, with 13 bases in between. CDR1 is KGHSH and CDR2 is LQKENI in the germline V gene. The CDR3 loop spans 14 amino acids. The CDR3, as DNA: TGTGCCAGCTCACCCCTACCGGGTTGGGAGACCCAGTACTTC. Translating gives CASSPLPGWETQYF. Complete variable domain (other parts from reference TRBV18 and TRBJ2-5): NAGVMQNPRHLVRRRGQEARLRCSPMKGHSHVYWYRQLPEEGLKFMVYLQKENIIDESGMPKERFSAEFPKEGPSILRIQQVVRGDSAAYFCASSPLPGWETQYFGPGTRLLVL.

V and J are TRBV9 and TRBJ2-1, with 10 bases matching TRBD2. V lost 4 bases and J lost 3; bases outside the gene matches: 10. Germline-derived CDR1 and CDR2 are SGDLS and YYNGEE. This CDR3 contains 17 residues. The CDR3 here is CASSPDPPSGSYNEQFF. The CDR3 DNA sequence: TGTGCCAGCAGCCCAGACCCTCCTAGCGGGAGCTACAATGAGCAGTTCTTC.

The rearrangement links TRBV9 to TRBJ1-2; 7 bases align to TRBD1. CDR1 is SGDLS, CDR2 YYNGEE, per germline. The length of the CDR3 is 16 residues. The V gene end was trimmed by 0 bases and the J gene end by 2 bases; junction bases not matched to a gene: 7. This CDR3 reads CASSVGTGRKNYGYTF. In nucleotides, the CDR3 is TGTGCCAGCAGCGTAGGGACAGGCCGGAAGAACTATGGCTACACCTTC.

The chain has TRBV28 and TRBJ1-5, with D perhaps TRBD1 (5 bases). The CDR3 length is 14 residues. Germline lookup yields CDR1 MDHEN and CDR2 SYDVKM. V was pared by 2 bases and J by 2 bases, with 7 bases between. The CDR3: CASSLQGRNQPQHF. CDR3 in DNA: TGTGCCAGCAGTTTACAGGGCCGCAATCAGCCCCAGCATTTT.

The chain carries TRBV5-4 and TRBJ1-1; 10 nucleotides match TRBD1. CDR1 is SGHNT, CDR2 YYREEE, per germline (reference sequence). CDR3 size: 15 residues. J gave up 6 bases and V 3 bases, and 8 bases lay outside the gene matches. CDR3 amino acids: CASSSGTGVMAEAFF. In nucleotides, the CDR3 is TGTGCCAGCAGCTCCGGGACAGGGGTGATGGCTGAAGCTTTCTTT.

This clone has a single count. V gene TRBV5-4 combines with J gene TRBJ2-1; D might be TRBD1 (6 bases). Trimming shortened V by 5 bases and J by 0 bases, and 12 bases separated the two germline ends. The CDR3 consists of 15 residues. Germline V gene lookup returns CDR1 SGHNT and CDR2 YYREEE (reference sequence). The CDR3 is CASSIGGDSYNEQFF. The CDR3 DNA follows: TGTGCCAGCAGTATAGGGGGAGACTCCTACAATGAGCAGTTCTTC.

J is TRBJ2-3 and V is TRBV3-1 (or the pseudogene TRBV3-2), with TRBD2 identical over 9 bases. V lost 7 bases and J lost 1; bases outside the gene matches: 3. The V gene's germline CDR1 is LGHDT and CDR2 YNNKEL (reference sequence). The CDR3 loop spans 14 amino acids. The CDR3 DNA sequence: TGTGCCAGCACGGCTAGCGGGGGCACAGATACGCAGTATTTT. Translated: CASTASGGTDTQYF.

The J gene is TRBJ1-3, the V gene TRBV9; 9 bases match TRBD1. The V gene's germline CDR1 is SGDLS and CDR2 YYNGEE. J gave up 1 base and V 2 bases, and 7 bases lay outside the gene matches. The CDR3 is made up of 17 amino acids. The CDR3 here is CASSVFDRGGSGNTIYF. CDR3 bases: TGTGCCAGCAGCGTGTTTGACAGGGGGGGATCTGGAAACACCATATATTTT.

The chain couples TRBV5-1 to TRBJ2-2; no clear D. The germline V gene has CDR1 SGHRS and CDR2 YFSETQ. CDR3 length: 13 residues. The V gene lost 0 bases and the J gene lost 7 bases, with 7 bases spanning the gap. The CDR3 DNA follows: TGCGCCAGCAGCTTGGTTCCAGGCGGGGAGCTGTTTTTT. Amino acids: CASSLVPGGELFF.

CDR3 residues: CATSSPELLAASTDTQYF. The CDR3 DNA reads TGTGCCACCAGCAGCCCGGAACTCCTAGCGGCTAGCACAGATACGCAGTATTTT. The chain combines TRBV15 with TRBJ2-3; 7 nucleotides line up with TRBD2. The V and J ends lost 3 bases and 0 bases, in that order; junction bases with no gene match: 12. The CDR3 covers 18 residues. Per germline, CDR1 LNHNV and CDR2 YYDKDF (reference sequence).

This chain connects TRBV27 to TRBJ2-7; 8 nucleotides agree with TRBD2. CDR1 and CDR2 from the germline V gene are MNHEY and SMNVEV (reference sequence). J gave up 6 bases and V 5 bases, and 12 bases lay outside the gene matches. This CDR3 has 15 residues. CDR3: CASSPKEGGRFEQYF. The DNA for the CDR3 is TGTGCCAGCAGTCCCAAGGAGGGCGGGAGGTTCGAGCAGTACTTC.

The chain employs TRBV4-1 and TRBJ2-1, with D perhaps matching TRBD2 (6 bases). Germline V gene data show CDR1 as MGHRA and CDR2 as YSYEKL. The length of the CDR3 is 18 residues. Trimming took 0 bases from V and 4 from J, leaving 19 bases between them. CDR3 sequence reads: CASSQDAAPGGQYNEQFF. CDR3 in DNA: TGCGCCAGCAGCCAAGATGCAGCCCCAGGAGGGCAATACAATGAGCAGTTCTTC.

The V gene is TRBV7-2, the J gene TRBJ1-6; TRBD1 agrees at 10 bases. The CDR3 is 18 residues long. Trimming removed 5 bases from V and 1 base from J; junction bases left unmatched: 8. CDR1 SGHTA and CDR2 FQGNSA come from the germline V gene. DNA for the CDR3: TGTGCCAGCAGCGCACCCCCGGGACAGGGGTCCTATAATTCACCCCTCCACTTT. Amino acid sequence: CASSAPPGQGSYNSPLHF.

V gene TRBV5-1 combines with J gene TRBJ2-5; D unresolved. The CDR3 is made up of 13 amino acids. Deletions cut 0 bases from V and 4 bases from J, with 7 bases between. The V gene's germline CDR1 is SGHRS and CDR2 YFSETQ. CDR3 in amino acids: CASSLAPSETQYF. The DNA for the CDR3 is TGCGCCAGCAGCTTGGCCCCCTCAGAGACCCAGTACTTC.

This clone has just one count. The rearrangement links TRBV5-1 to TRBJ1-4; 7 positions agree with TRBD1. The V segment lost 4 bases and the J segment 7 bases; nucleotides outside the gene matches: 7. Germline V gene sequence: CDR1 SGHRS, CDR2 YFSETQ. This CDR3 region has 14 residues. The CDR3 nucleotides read TGCGCCAGCAGCCGGTCAGACAGGGTTGAAAAACTGTTTTTT. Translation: CASSRSDRVEKLFF.

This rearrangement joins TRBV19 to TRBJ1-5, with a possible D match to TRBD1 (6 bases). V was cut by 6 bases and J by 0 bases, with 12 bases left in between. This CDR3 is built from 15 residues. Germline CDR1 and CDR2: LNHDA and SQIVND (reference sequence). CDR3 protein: CASRGTQDSNQPQHF. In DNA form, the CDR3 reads TGTGCCAGTAGGGGGACACAAGATAGCAATCAGCCCCAGCATTTT.

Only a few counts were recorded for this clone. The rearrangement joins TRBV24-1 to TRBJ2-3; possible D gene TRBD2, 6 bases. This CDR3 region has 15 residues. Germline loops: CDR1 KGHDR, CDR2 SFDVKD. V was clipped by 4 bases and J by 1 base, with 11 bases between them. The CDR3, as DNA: TGTGCCACCAGTGACCCCGGGGAGGGCACAGATACGCAGTATTTT. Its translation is CATSDPGEGTDTQYF.

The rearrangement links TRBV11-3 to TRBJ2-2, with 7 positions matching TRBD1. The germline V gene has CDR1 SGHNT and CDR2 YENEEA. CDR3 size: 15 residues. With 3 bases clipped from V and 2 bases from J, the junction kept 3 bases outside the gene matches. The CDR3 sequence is CASSLGTANTGELFF. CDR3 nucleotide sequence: TGTGCCAGCAGCTTGGGGACAGCAAACACCGGGGAGCTGTTTTTT.

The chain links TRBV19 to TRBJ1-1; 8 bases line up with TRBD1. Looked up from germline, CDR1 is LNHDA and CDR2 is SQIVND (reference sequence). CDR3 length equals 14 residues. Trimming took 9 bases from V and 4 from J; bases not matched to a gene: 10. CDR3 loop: CASFRQGLGTEAFF. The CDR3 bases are TGTGCCAGCTTCAGACAGGGGCTAGGCACTGAAGCTTTCTTT. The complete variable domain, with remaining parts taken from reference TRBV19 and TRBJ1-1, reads DGGITQSPKYLFRKEGQNVTLSCEQNLNHDAMYWYRQDPGQGLRLIYYSQIVNDFQKGDIAEGYSVSREKKESFPLTVTSAQKNPTAFYLCASFRQGLGTEAFFGQGTRLTVV.

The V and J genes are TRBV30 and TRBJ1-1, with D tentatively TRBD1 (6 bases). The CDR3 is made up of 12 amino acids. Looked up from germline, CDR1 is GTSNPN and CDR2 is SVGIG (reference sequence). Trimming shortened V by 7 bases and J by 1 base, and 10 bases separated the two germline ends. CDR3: CASDRRNTEAFF. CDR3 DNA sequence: TGTGCCTCAGACAGGCGGAACACTGAAGCTTTCTTT. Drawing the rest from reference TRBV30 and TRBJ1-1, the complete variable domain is SQTIHQWPATLVQPVGSPLSLECTVEGTSNPNLYWYRQAAGRGLQLLFYSVGIGQISSEVPQNLSASRPQDRQFILSSKKLLLSDSGFYLCASDRRNTEAFFGQGTRLTVV.

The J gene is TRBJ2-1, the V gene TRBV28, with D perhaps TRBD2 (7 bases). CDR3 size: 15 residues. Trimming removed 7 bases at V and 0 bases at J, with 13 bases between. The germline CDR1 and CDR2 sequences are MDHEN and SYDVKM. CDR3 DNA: TGTGCCAGCACCCGGGGAGGGGGCTCCTACAATGAGCAGTTCTTC. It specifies CASTRGGGSYNEQFF.

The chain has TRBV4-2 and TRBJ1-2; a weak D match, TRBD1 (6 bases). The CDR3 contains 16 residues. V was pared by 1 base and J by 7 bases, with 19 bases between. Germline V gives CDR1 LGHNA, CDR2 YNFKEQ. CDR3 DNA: TGTGCCAGCAGCCAAGCACCCTCGGGGGGCCAAAGTGGCTACACCTTC. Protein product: CASSQAPSGGQSGYTF.

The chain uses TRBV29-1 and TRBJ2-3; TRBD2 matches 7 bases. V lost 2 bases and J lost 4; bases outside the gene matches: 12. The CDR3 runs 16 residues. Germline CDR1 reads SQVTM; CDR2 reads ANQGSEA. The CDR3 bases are TGCAGCGTTGAACGTGGACTAGGGGACCCTCCAGATACGCAGTATTTT. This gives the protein CSVERGLGDPPDTQYF.

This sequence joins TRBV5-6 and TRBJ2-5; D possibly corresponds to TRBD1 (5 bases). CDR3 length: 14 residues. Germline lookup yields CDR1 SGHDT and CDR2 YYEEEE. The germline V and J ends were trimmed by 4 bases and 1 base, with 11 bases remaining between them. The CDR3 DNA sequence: TGTGCCAGCAGCCAGTTTGACAGCCAAGAGACCCAGTACTTC. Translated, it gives CASSQFDSQETQYF.

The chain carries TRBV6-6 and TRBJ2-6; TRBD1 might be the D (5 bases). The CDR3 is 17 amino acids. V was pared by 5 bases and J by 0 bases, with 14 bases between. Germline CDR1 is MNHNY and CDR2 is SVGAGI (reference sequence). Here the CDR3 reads CASSPFGHSSGANVLTF. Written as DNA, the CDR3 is TGTGCCAGCAGTCCGTTCGGACACTCCTCTGGGGCCAACGTCCTGACTTTC.